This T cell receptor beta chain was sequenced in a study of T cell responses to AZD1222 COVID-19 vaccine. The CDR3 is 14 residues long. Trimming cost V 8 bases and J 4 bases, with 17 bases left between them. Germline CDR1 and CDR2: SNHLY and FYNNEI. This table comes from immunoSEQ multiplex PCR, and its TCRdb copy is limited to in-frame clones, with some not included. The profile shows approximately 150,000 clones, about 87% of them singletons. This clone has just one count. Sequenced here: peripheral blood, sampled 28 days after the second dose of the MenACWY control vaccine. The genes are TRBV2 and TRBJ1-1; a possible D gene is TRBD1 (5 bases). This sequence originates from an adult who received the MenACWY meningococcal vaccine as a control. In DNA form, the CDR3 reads TGTGCCAGCGGAGCGGAGGGGTGGGGCACTGAAGCTTTCTTT. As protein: CASGAEGWGTEAFF. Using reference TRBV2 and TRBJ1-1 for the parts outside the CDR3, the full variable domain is EPEVTQTPSHQVTQMGQEVILRCVPISNHLYFYWYRQILGQKVEFLVSFYNNEISEKSEIFDDQFSVERPDGSNFTLKIRSTKLEDSAMYFCASGAEGWGTEAFFGQGTRLTVV.